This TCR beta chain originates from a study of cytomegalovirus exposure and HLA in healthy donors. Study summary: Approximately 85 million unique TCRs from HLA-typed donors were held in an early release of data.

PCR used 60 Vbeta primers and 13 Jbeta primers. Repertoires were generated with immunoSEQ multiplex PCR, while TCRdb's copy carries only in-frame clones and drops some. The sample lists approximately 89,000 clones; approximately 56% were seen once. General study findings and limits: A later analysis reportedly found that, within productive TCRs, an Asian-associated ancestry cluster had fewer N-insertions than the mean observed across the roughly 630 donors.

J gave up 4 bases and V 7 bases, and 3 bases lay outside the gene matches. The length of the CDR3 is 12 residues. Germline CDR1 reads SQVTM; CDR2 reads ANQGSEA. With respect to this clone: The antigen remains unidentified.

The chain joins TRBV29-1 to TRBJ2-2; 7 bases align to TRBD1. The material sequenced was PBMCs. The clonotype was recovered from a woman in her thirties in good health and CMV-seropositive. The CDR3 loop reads CSARTGTGELFF. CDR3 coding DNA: TGCAGCGCTAGGACAGGCACCGGGGAGCTGTTTTTT.